A single sample is the source of the 17 T cell receptor beta chains below, sequenced in a study of blood T cells in healthy people across ages. It was with a sample-barcoded 5' primer and a J-beta primer mix that a second PCR of roughly 7 to 12 cycles was run. TCRdb analysed the 5' RACE reads with MiXCR anew, one entry per CDR3 protein. The table lists about 1.6 million distinct CDR3 sequences, roughly 30% of them singletons. Sequenced input: blood. The source is a woman in her twenties or thirties in good health.

This clonotype showed up just once. The chain combines TRBV12-3 or TRBV12-4 with TRBJ2-7, with D maybe TRBD1 (5 bases). CDR3 size: 13 residues. The V gene lost 6 bases and the J gene lost 1 base, with 10 bases spanning the gap. CDR3 loop: CASRVGQSYEQYF. The CDR3 DNA reads as TGTGCCAGCAGAGTTGGACAATCCTACGAGCAGTACTTC.

Only a few counts were recorded for this clonotype. A much larger clone differs by one base, so this may be a read error. J is TRBJ2-7 and V is TRBV29-1; 8 bases line up with TRBD2. The V gene's germline CDR1 is SQVTM and CDR2 ANQGSEA. This CDR3 is 13 amino acids long. J lost 6 bases, V lost 6 bases, and 10 bases had no gene match. The CDR3 spells CSVSGTSLSEQYF. Written as DNA, the CDR3 is TGCAGCGTCAGCGGGACTAGTTTGAGCGAGCAGTACTTC.

This chain links TRBV29-1 with TRBJ1-1; a possible D gene is TRBD1 (5 bases). This CDR3 has 13 residues. The germline CDR1 and CDR2 sequences are SQVTM and ANQGSEA. The ends were cut back, 5 bases at V and 5 bases at J, with 15 bases in the middle. This CDR3 reads CSVQGKWETEAFF. CDR3 coding DNA: TGCAGCGTTCAGGGAAAGTGGGAGACTGAAGCTTTCTTT.

This chain uses TRBV12-3 or TRBV12-4 with TRBJ1-4; D uncertain. V was pared by 6 bases and J by 2 bases, with 10 bases between. CDR3 size: 14 residues. CDR3 sequence: CASRARETNEKLFF. CDR3 bases: TGTGCCAGCAGGGCGAGGGAGACTAATGAAAAACTGTTTTTT.

Concerning this clonotype: This may come from a read error, since a much larger clone is one base off. The chain carries TRBV4-1 and TRBJ2-1; 11 bases fit TRBD2. Germline lookup yields CDR1 MGHRA and CDR2 YSYEKL. This CDR3 spans 15 amino acids. V shed 2 bases, J shed 11 bases, and the junction held 8 bases outside the gene matches. DNA of the CDR3: TGCGCCAGCAGCCAATTAGCGGGGGGGCCCGGGAAGCAGTTCTTC. Translated, it gives CASSQLAGGPGKQFF.

This clonotype was counted only a few times. The J gene is TRBJ1-2, the V gene TRBV9; D possibly corresponds to TRBD1 (6 bases). V was shortened by 4 bases and J by 2 bases, with 15 bases between the two germline ends. Looked up from germline, CDR1 is SGDLS and CDR2 is YYNGEE. The CDR3 is 15 residues long. The CDR3 here is CASSWGTDRNYGYTF. CDR3 in DNA: TGTGCCAGCAGCTGGGGGACGGACAGAAACTATGGCTACACCTTC. The full variable domain, its missing parts supplied by reference TRBV9 and TRBJ1-2, is DSGVTQTPKHLITATGQRVTLRCSPRSGDLSVYWYQQSLDQGLQFLIQYYNGEERAKGNILERFSAQQFPDLHSELNLSSLELGDSALYFCASSWGTDRNYGYTFGSGTRLTVV.

This clonotype was seen more than once but under ten times. The V gene is TRBV6-1, the J gene TRBJ1-2, with D maybe TRBD1 (6 bases). Germline CDR1 and CDR2: MNHNS and SASEGT. The CDR3 runs to 15 residues. The V end was cut by 1 base, the J end by 7 bases, with 16 bases between. Here the CDR3 DNA reads TGTGCCAGCAGTGAAGTGGGGGGCGGCTATCTTGGCTACACCTTC. The encoded protein is CASSEVGGGYLGYTF.

The chain has TRBV27 and TRBJ2-1; a possible D gene is TRBD1 (5 bases). The CDR3 extends over 15 amino acids. The ends were cut back, 2 bases at V and 1 base at J, with 9 bases in the middle. Germline-derived CDR1 and CDR2 are MNHEY and SMNVEV (reference sequence). CDR3 sequence reads: CASSLGARSYNEQFF. The DNA for the CDR3 is TGTGCCAGCAGTTTAGGGGCCAGGTCCTACAATGAGCAGTTCTTC.

This clonotype was seen more than once but under ten times. The gene calls are TRBV7-8 and TRBJ1-6, with no clear D. Per germline, CDR1 SGHVS and CDR2 FQNEAQ. Trimming cost V 5 bases and J 9 bases, with 11 bases left between them. The CDR3 is made up of 13 amino acids. CDR3 coding DNA: TGTGCCAGCAGCGGCAGCGGTAGTTCACCCCTCCACTTT. It encodes CASSGSGSSPLHF.

As to this clonotype: The junction does not match germline at one end; this may be a read error. This rearrangement joins TRBV5-1 to TRBJ2-7, with a tentative D call TRBD1 (6 bases). The length of the CDR3 is 14 residues. Germline assignment: CDR1 SGHRS and CDR2 YFSETQ. The CDR3 sequence is CASSDTRGPYEQYF. The CDR3 DNA sequence: TGTGCCAGCAGCGACACCAGGGGCCCCTACGAGCAGTACTTC.

In regard to this clonotype: A junction end diverges from the germline sequence, so it may reflect a read error. The chain joins TRBV7-8 to TRBJ1-4; 7 bases line up with TRBD1. Per germline, CDR1 SGHVS and CDR2 FQNEAQ. CDR3 length: 15 residues. The CDR3 region is CANSWGTGDNEKLFF. Written as DNA, the CDR3 is TGTGCCAACAGCTGGGGAACAGGGGATAATGAAAAACTGTTTTTT.

This clonotype was observed at least ten times. The chain carries TRBV5-1 and TRBJ2-7; a possible D gene is TRBD1 (5 bases). This CDR3 has 13 amino acids. In germline, CDR1 is SGHRS, CDR2 YFSETQ. Trimming cost V 4 bases and J 7 bases, with 15 bases left between them. The CDR3 loop is CASSVTQGGEQYF. In DNA, the CDR3 is TGCGCCAGCAGCGTAACCCAGGGCGGTGAGCAGTACTTC.

This clonotype was counted at least ten times. This chain connects TRBV2 to TRBJ2-5; the D gene is possibly TRBD2 (5 bases). The ends were cut back, 6 bases at V and 5 bases at J, with 10 bases in the middle. CDR1 and CDR2 from the germline V gene are SNHLY and FYNNEI. The CDR3 runs 12 residues. CDR3 DNA: TGTGCCAGCAGCCGGGATGGGGAGACCCAGTACTTC. It codes for CASSRDGETQYF.

The chain joins TRBV7-9 to TRBJ2-3; TRBD2 aligns across 8 bases. Germline loops: CDR1 SEHNR, CDR2 FQNEAQ (reference sequence). The CDR3 has 16 amino acids. Germline trimming cut 5 bases from V and 3 bases from J; bases unmatched to any gene: 10. The CDR3 here is CASSTLTSEHTDTQYF. The CDR3 bases are TGTGCCAGCAGCACATTGACTAGCGAGCATACAGATACGCAGTATTTT.

V and J are TRBV10-3 and TRBJ1-3; D is possibly TRBD1 (5 bases). The CDR3 consists of 14 residues. V was clipped by 2 bases and J by 1 base, with 6 bases between them. Germline assignment: CDR1 ENHRY and CDR2 SYGVKD. The CDR3 coding sequence is TGTGCCATCAGTGAGCAGGGATCTGGAAACACCATATATTTT. Residues: CAISEQGSGNTIYF.

The V and J genes are TRBV20-1 and TRBJ1-4, with D maybe TRBD1 (5 bases). The CDR3 has 12 residues. Germline CDR1 and CDR2: DFQATT and SNEGSKA (reference sequence). Deletions cut 1 base from V and 8 bases from J, with 8 bases between. DNA of the CDR3: TGCAGTGCTAGAGGACAGCCCGAAAAACTGTTTTTT. Translating gives CSARGQPEKLFF.

The rearrangement links TRBV20-1 to TRBJ2-2, with D possibly being TRBD2 (5 bases). V lost 4 bases and J 2 bases, leaving 17 bases between the germline ends. The CDR3 has 16 residues. Looked up from germline, CDR1 is DFQATT and CDR2 is SNEGSKA (reference sequence). The CDR3: CSATPPGGSNTGELFF. CDR3 bases: TGCAGTGCTACTCCCCCTGGTGGGAGTAACACCGGGGAGCTGTTTTTT.